The T cell receptor (beta chain) under discussion was sequenced for a study of shared clonotypes between healthy human individuals. The CDR3 spans 13 residues. V gave up 8 bases and J gave up 0 bases, with 7 bases separating them. Germline CDR1 LGHNA, CDR2 YNFKEQ. Unsorted PBMC DNA sequencing spanned ten immunoSEQ deep assay plates. In the study's own analysis: Filtering differed since immunoSEQ provided only junctions, with no quality scores. Here immunoSEQ multiplex PCR was the method, and the copy in TCRdb shows in-frame clones only, minus some. Clonal size and the V and J genes are those of that table, whereas D and trimming came from the DNA. Of roughly 96,000 clones detected, roughly 45% appear once; the ten largest clones hold roughly 16%.

This receptor was taken from a woman aged 35 to 49 in good health. Some clones in this sample may be carry-over from other donors' samples. Sequenced: PBMCs. This chain joins TRBV4-2 and TRBJ2-2; a weak D match, TRBD2 (5 bases). CDR3 bases: TGTGCCAGCCGGGGAGCGAACACCGGGGAGCTGTTTTTT. This translates into CASRGANTGELFF.